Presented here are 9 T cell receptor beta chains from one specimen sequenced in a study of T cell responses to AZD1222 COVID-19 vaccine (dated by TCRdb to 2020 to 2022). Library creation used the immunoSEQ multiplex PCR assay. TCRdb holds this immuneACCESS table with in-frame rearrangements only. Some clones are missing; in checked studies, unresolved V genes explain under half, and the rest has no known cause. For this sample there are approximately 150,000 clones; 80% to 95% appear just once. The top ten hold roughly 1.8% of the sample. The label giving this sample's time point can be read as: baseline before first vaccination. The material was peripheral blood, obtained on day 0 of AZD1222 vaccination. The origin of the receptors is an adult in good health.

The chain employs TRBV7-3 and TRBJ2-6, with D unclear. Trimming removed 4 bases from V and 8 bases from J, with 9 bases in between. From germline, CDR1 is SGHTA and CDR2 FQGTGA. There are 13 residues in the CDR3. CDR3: CASSSAWTNVLTF. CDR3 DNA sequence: TGTGCCAGCAGCTCTGCGTGGACCAACGTCCTGACTTTC.

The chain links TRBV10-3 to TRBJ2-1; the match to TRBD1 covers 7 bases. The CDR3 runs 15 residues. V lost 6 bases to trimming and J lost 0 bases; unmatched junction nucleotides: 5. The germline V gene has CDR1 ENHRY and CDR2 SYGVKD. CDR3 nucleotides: TGTGCCATCAGCGCGACAGGGAGCTCCTACAATGAGCAGTTCTTC. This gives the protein CAISATGSSYNEQFF.

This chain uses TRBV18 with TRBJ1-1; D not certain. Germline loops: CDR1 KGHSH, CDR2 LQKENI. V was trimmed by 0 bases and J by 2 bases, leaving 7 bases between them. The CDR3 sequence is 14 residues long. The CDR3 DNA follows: TGTGCCAGCTCACCACCAGGGTATAACACTGAAGCTTTCTTT. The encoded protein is CASSPPGYNTEAFF.

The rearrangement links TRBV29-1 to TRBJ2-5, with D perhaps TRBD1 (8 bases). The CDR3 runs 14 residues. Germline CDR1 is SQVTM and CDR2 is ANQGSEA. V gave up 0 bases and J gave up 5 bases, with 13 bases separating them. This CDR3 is CSVEDTGGVETQYF. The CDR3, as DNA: TGCAGCGTTGAAGATACAGGGGGGGTGGAGACCCAGTACTTC.

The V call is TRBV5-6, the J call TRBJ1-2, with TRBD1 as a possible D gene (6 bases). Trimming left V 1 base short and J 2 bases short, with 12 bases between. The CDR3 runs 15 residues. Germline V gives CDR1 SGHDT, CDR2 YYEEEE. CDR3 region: CASSLLNRENYGYTF. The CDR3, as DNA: TGTGCCAGCAGCTTGTTGAACAGGGAGAACTATGGCTACACCTTC.

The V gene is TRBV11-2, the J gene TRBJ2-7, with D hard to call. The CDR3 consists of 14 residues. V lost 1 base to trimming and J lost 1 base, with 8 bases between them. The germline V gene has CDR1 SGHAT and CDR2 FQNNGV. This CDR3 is CASSLVGPSYEQYF. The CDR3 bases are TGTGCCAGCAGCTTAGTTGGGCCGTCCTACGAGCAGTACTTC. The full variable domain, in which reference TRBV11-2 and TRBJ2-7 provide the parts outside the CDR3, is EAGVAQSPRYKIIEKRQSVAFWCNPISGHATLYWYQQILGQGPKLLIQFQNNGVVDDSQLPKDRFSAERLKGVDSTLKIQPAKLEDSAVYLCASSLVGPSYEQYFGPGTRLTVT.

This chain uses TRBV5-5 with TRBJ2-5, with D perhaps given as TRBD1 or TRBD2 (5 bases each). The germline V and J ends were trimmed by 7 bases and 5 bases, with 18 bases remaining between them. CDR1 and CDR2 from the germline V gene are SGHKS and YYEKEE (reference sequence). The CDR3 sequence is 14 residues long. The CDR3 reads CASGKTGLGETQYF. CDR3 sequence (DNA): TGTGCCAGCGGAAAGACGGGGCTGGGGGAGACCCAGTACTTC.

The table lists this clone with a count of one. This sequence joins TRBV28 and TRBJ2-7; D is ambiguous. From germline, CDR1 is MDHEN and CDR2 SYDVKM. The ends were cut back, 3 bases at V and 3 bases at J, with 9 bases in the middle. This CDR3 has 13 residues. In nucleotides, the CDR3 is TGTGCCAGCAGTTTGACGCTAAACTACGAGCAGTACTTC. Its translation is CASSLTLNYEQYF.

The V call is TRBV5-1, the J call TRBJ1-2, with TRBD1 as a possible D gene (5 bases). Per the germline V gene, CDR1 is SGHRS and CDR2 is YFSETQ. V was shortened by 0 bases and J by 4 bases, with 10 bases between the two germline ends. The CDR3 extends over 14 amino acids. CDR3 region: CASSLDGGVYGYTF. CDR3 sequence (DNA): TGCGCCAGCAGCTTGGATGGGGGAGTCTATGGCTACACCTTC.